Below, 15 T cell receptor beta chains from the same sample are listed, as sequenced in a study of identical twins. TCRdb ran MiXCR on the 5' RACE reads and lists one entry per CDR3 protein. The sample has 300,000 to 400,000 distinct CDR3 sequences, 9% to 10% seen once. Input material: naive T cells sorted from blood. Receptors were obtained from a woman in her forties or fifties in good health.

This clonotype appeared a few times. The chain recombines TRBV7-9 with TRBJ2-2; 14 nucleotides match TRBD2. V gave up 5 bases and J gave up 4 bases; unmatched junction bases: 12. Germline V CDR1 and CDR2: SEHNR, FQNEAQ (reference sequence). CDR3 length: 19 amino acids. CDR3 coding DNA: TGTGCCAGCAGCCCCGCAGGGACTAGCGGGAGCTCGGGCACCGGGGAGCTGTTTTTT. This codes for CASSPAGTSGSSGTGELFF. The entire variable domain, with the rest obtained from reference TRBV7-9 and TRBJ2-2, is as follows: DTGVSQNPRHKITKRGQNVTFRCDPISEHNRLYWYRQTLGQGPEFLTYFQNEAQLEKSRLLSDRFSAERPKGSFSTLEIQRTEQGDSAMYLCASSPAGTSGSSGTGELFFGEGSRLTVL.

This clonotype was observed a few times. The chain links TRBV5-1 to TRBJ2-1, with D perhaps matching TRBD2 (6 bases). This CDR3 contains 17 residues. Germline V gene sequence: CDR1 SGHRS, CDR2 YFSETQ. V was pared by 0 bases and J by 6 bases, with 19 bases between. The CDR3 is CASSLVVGRPGFNEQFF. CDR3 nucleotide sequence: TGCGCCAGCAGCTTGGTAGTGGGGAGGCCCGGTTTCAATGAGCAGTTCTTC.

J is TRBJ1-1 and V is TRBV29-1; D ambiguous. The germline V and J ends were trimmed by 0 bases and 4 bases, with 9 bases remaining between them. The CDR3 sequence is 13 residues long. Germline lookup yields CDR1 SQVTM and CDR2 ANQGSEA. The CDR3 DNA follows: TGCAGCGTTGAAGATCTTCCGAGCACTGAAGCTTTCTTT. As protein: CSVEDLPSTEAFF.

The CDR3 nucleotides read TGTGCCAGCAGCCTCTACGGGGGGCAAGAGACCCAGTACTTC. Encoded protein: CASSLYGGQETQYF. The genes are TRBV7-9 and TRBJ2-5; 7 nucleotides agree with TRBD2. Germline V lookup: CDR1 SEHNR, CDR2 FQNEAQ (reference sequence). V was pared by 5 bases and J by 2 bases, with 5 bases of the junction left unmatched. CDR3 length equals 14 residues.

CDR3 amino acids: CASSESILGGDDTQYF. The CDR3 DNA reads TGCGCCAGCAGTGAGTCGATTTTAGGGGGGGACGATACGCAGTATTTT. This sequence joins TRBV10-1 and TRBJ2-3; weak D call: TRBD2 (7 bases). V dropped 0 bases and J dropped 6 bases, with 16 bases sitting between them. CDR1 and CDR2 from the germline V gene are WNHNN and SYGVQD (reference sequence). The CDR3 has 16 amino acids.

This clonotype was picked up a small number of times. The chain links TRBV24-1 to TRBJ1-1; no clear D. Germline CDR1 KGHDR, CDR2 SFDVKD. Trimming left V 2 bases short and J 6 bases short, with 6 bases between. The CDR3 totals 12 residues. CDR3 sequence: CATSDSRAEAFF. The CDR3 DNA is TGTGCCACCAGTGATTCCCGGGCTGAAGCTTTCTTT.

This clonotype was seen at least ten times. The DNA of the CDR3 is TGTGCCAGCACCATAGCGGAAAGCTCCTACAATGAGCAGTTCTTC. Translation: CASTIAESSYNEQFF. The rearrangement links TRBV12-3 or TRBV12-4 to TRBJ2-1; D is perhaps TRBD2 (6 bases). The V and J ends lost 7 bases and 0 bases respectively, with 13 bases between them. The CDR3 covers 15 residues.

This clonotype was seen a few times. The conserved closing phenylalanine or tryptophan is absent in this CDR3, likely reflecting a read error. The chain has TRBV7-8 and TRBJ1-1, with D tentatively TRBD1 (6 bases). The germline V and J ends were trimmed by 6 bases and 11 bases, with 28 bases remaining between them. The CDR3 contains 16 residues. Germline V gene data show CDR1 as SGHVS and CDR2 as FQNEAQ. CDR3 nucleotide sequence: TGTGCCAGCAGTCCGACGGGGGCATCCGCTGGAACCCCTGCTTTCGAG. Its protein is CASSPTGASAGTPAFE.

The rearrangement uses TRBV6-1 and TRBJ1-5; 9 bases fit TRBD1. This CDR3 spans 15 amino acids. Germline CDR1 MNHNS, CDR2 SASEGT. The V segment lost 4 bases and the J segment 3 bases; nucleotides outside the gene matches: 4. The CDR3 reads CASSGRTGDNQPQHF. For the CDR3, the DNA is TGTGCCAGCAGTGGCCGGACAGGGGACAATCAGCCCCAGCATTTT.

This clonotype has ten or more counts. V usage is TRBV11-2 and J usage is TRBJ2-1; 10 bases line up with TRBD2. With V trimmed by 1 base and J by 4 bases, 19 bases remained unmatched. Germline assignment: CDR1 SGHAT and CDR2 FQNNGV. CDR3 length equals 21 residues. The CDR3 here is CASSLAPPTSGRHERYNEQFF. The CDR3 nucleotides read TGTGCCAGCAGCTTAGCCCCCCCGACTAGCGGGCGCCATGAAAGATACAATGAGCAGTTCTTC.

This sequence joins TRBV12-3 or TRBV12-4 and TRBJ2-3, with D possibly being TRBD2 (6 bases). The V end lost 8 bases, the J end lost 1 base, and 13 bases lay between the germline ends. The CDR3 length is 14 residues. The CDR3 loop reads CASRLRRGTDTQYF. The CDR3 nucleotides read TGTGCCAGCCGTCTTCGGAGGGGCACAGATACGCAGTATTTT.

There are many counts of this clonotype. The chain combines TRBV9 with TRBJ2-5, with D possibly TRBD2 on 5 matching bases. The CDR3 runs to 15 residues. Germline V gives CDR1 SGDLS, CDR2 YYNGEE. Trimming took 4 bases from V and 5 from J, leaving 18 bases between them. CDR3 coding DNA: TGTGCCAGCAGCATCTCAGCGGTGGCGGTCGAGACCCAGTACTTC. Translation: CASSISAVAVETQYF.

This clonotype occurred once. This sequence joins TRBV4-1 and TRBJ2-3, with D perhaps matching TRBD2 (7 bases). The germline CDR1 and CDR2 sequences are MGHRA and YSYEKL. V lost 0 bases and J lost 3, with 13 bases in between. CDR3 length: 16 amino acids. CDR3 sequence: CASSQDGAGATDTQYF. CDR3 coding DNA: TGCGCCAGCAGCCAAGATGGGGCGGGGGCTACAGATACGCAGTATTTT.

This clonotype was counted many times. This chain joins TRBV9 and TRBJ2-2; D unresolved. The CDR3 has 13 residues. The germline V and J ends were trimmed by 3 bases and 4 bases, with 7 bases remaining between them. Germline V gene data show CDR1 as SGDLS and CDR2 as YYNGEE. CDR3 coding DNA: TGTGCCAGCAGCGCTAGGCCCACCGGGGAGCTGTTTTTT. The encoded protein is CASSARPTGELFF. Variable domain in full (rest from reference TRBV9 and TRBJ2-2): DSGVTQTPKHLITATGQRVTLRCSPRSGDLSVYWYQQSLDQGLQFLIQYYNGEERAKGNILERFSAQQFPDLHSELNLSSLELGDSALYFCASSARPTGELFFGEGSRLTVL.

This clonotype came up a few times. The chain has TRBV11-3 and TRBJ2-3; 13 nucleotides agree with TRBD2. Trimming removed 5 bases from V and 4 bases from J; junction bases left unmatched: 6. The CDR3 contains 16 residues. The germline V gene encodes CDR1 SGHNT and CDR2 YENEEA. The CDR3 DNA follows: TGTGCCAGCAGCCAAGAACTAGCGGGAGGGGCAGATACGCAGTATTTT. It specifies CASSQELAGGADTQYF.